The sequence of this T cell receptor (delta chain) was determined in a study of gammadelta T cells in human blood. Study-level findings and limits: Microbial exposure reportedly appeared to drive polyclonal expansion of innate gamma-delta T cells right after birth.

TCRdb re-processed the RT-PCR reads via CATT. Among about 350 delta-chain clones listed, approximately 10% were seen once. The length of the CDR3 is 18 residues. In germline, CDR1 is GEAIGNYY, CDR2 EKD. V was clipped by 2 bases and J by 0 bases; unmatched bases: 6. In its sample, this clone is large. What it binds is unknown. Specimen: Vgamma9Vdelta2 gamma-delta T cells from adult blood. The sequence was collected from a human donor. The chain joins TRDV2 to TRDJ3, with TRDD3 matching over 7 bases. This chain's CDR3 is CACDSLGDSSWDTRQMFF. CDR3 DNA sequence: TGTGCCTGTGACAGCCTTGGGGATAGCTCCTGGGACACCCGACAGATGTTTTTC.